This T cell receptor beta chain was documented in a study of T cell repertoires in cytomegalovirus infection. About the research overall: It can be stated that public TCR beta signatures indicated CMV infection as well as a matching HLA type.

The CDR3 totals 15 residues. Germline V CDR1 and CDR2: DFQATT, SNEGSKA (reference sequence). V lost 1 base, J lost 0 bases, and 5 bases stayed unmatched. MiXCR was run by TCRdb on the reads, yielding one entry per CDR3 protein. The table includes about 260,000 distinct CDR3 sequences, roughly 15% detected once. This TCR came from a human donor in good health (CMV status not recorded). Some clones in this sample may be carry-over from other donors' samples. Sequencing was performed on PBMCs. The chain is built from TRBV20-1 and TRBJ2-7; 8 bases are shared with TRBD2. The CDR3 DNA reads TGCAGTGCTAGAGGTGGTAGCGGGGTCTCCTACGAGCAGTACTTC. Amino acids: CSARGGSGVSYEQYF.